Listed below are T cell receptor beta chains from one sample, sequenced in a study of OX40 agonist ivuxolimab in advanced cancers. The table came from immunoSEQ multiplex PCR; TCRdb's copy has only in-frame clones and leaves some out. The sample has approximately 58,000 clones; about four fifths are singletons. The starting material was CD4+ or CD8+ T cells sorted from blood, obtained in a trial of the OX40 agonist ivuxolimab. The receptor source for this set is an adult with an advanced solid tumor such as melanoma, head and neck, liver or kidney cancer. The CDR3 runs from the conserved cysteine through the conserved F or W. The order of the fields is V gene, CDR3 length, J gene, D gene, clone size, CDR3 protein, CDR3 DNA. A D gene is named only where the DNA matches it firmly. Clone sizes are given selectively: once, few, many, or a class where the clone is expanded.

V gene: TRBV7-8
CDR3 length: 15
J gene: TRBJ2-2
D gene: -
clone size: -
CDR3 protein: CASARVAPNTGELFF
CDR3 DNA: TGTGCCAGCGCACGGGTGGCACCGAACACCGGGGAGCTGTTTTTT

V gene: TRBV10-1
CDR3 length: 13
J gene: TRBJ2-1
D gene: -
clone size: -
CDR3 protein: CASSGSSYNEQFF
CDR3 DNA: TGCGCCAGCTCGGGAAGCTCCTACAATGAGCAGTTCTTC

V gene: TRBV6-5
CDR3 length: 12
J gene: TRBJ1-5
D gene: -
clone size: -
CDR3 protein: CASSNGVLPQHF
CDR3 DNA: TGTGCCAGCAGCAACGGGGTTTTGCCCCAGCATTTT

V gene: TRBV19
CDR3 length: 12
J gene: TRBJ1-2
D gene: -
clone size: few
CDR3 protein: CVGEHSNYGYTF
CDR3 DNA: TGTGTCGGGGAGCATTCTAACTATGGCTACACCTTC

V gene: TRBV5-4
CDR3 length: 15
J gene: TRBJ1-1
D gene: -
clone size: -
CDR3 protein: CASSGGTLGNTEAFF
CDR3 DNA: TGTGCCAGCAGCGGAGGAACCCTGGGGAACACTGAAGCTTTCTTT

V gene: TRBV6-5
CDR3 length: 14
J gene: TRBJ1-3
D gene: -
clone size: -
CDR3 protein: CASSGWGSGNTIYF
CDR3 DNA: TGTGCCAGCAGTGGGTGGGGCTCTGGAAACACCATATATTTT

V gene: TRBV30
CDR3 length: 13
J gene: TRBJ2-7
D gene: -
clone size: -
CDR3 protein: CAWNPSPLKEQYF
CDR3 DNA: TGTGCCTGGAATCCCTCCCCCCTAAAGGAGCAGTACTTC

V gene: TRBV6-5
CDR3 length: 13
J gene: TRBJ2-7
D gene: -
clone size: -
CDR3 protein: CASSEGFGREQYF
CDR3 DNA: TGTGCCAGCAGTGAGGGTTTTGGTCGGGAGCAGTACTTC

V gene: TRBV18
CDR3 length: 16
J gene: TRBJ1-2
D gene: TRBD1
clone size: once
CDR3 protein: CASSPSTGTGSGGYTF
CDR3 DNA: TGTGCCAGCTCACCGTCCACCGGGACAGGGTCGGGTGGCTACACCTTC

V gene: TRBV15
CDR3 length: 18
J gene: TRBJ2-2
D gene: -
clone size: -
CDR3 protein: CATSRDSRPLMNTGELFF
CDR3 DNA: TGTGCCACCAGCAGAGATTCCCGACCGCTCATGAACACCGGGGAGCTGTTTTTT

V gene: TRBV7-2
CDR3 length: 16
J gene: TRBJ1-1
D gene: TRBD1
clone size: few
CDR3 protein: CASSLVGTGRSSQAFF
CDR3 DNA: TGTGCCAGCAGCTTAGTGGGGACAGGTAGGAGCAGTCAGGCTTTCTTT